The 25 T cell receptor beta chains given below trace back to one sample, sequenced in a study of regulatory T cells in long-lasting Graves disease. Construction of the TCR beta libraries employed iRepertoire HTBI primers in conjunction with Arm-PCR of CDR3 regions. TCRdb recomputed calls from the multiplex PCR reads with MiXCR, one row per CDR3 protein. The sample has around 340,000 distinct CDR3 sequences, roughly 21% seen once. Time point denoted: persistent/refractory GD, antithyroid drugs over 5 years with positive TRAb. The TCR library used RNA extracted from PBMCs. This specimen was peripheral blood mononuclear cells (PBMCs), taken when the disease was refractory, from a patient treated with antithyroid drugs. The receptors were sampled from a female donor with Graves disease.

This clonotype was seen only a few times. V and J are TRBV19 and TRBJ1-1; D possibly corresponds to TRBD1 (6 bases). Trimming removed 5 bases at V and 3 bases at J, with 16 bases between. The CDR3 is 15 residues long. Germline V CDR1 and CDR2: LNHDA, SQIVND (reference sequence). CDR3 amino acids: CASSDRGAADTEAFF. CDR3 nucleotides: TGTGCCAGTAGTGATCGGGGGGCGGCGGACACTGAAGCTTTCTTT. The full variable domain, rest sourced from reference TRBV19 and TRBJ1-1, is DGGITQSPKYLFRKEGQNVTLSCEQNLNHDAMYWYRQDPGQGLRLIYYSQIVNDFQKGDIAEGYSVSREKKESFPLTVTSAQKNPTAFYLCASSDRGAADTEAFFGQGTRLTVV.

The chain has TRBV3-1 and TRBJ1-2; no clear D. The germline CDR1 and CDR2 sequences are LGHDT and YNNKEL (reference sequence). V was pared by 0 bases and J by 4 bases, with 12 bases between. This CDR3 comprises 15 residues. The CDR3 loop is CASSQEIGQIYGYTF. In DNA, the CDR3 is TGTGCCAGCAGCCAAGAGATCGGGCAAATCTATGGCTACACCTTC.

This clonotype came up many times. The gene calls are TRBV10-3 and TRBJ2-5; D not certain. This CDR3 contains 13 residues. Germline V gene lookup returns CDR1 ENHRY and CDR2 SYGVKD. Trimming took 4 bases from V and 5 from J, leaving 11 bases between them. For the CDR3, the DNA is TGTGCCATCAGTGTTTCGAGCCTTGAGACCCAGTACTTC. Its translation: CAISVSSLETQYF.

Many counts were recorded for this clonotype. The genes are TRBV7-8 and TRBJ1-1; unclear D gene. V dropped 1 base and J dropped 6 bases, with 9 bases sitting between them. Germline V gene data show CDR1 as SGHVS and CDR2 as FQNEAQ. This CDR3 spans 13 amino acids. The CDR3 sequence: CASSLGRGAEAFF. CDR3 sequence (DNA): TGTGCCAGCAGCTTAGGGCGGGGAGCTGAAGCTTTCTTT. The complete variable domain, with remaining parts taken from reference TRBV7-8 and TRBJ1-1, reads GAGVSQSPRYKVAKRGQDVALRCDPISGHVSLFWYQQALGQGPEFLTYFQNEAQLDKSGLPSDRFFAERPEGSVSTLKIQRTQQEDSAVYLCASSLGRGAEAFFGQGTRLTVV.

This clonotype showed up many times. The chain has TRBV7-9 and TRBJ1-2; 8 nucleotides match TRBD1. From germline, CDR1 is SEHNR and CDR2 FQNEAQ (reference sequence). The ends lost 3 bases at V and 2 bases at J; junction bases unmatched: 2. The CDR3 contains 14 residues. This CDR3 is CASSFHRGNYGYTF. CDR3 DNA sequence: TGTGCCAGCAGCTTCCACAGGGGGAACTATGGCTACACCTTC.

This clonotype was seen a handful of times. The V gene is TRBV5-4, the J gene TRBJ1-1; D might be TRBD1 (5 bases). This CDR3 comprises 15 residues. V shed 4 bases and J shed 0 bases, with 13 bases lying between them. Germline V gives CDR1 SGHNT, CDR2 YYREEE (reference sequence). CDR3 loop: CASSVKTAVNTEAFF. The CDR3 region has the DNA TGTGCCAGCAGCGTAAAGACAGCGGTGAACACTGAAGCTTTCTTT.

This clonotype was detected ten times or more. The chain recombines TRBV20-1 with TRBJ2-5; 8 bases align to TRBD2. With V trimmed by 2 bases and J by 5 bases, 10 bases remained unmatched. The CDR3 consists of 15 residues. The germline gives CDR1 DFQATT, CDR2 SNEGSKA (reference sequence). The CDR3 DNA reads TGCAGTGCTAGAACGCCCGGGACTAGATGGGAGACCCAGTACTTC. It translates to CSARTPGTRWETQYF.

This clonotype was seen ten or more times. This chain joins TRBV7-9 and TRBJ2-5; 12 bases are a match to TRBD1. The length of the CDR3 is 15 residues. CDR1 and CDR2 (germline): SEHNR, FQNEAQ (reference sequence). The V and J ends lost 5 bases and 3 bases, in that order; junction bases with no gene match: 4. The CDR3 region has the DNA TGTGCCAGCAGCCCGGGACAGGGGGCGGAAGAGACCCAGTACTTC. Translated: CASSPGQGAEETQYF.

This clonotype occurred a few times. The chain employs TRBV30 and TRBJ1-2; the D gene is possibly TRBD1 (6 bases). Germline V gene sequence: CDR1 GTSNPN, CDR2 SVGIG (reference sequence). The CDR3 length is 13 residues. V dropped 8 bases and J dropped 2 bases, with 15 bases sitting between them. The CDR3 nucleotides are TGTGCCGGGTGGACAGCTCTCAACTATGGCTACACCTTC. Its protein is CAGWTALNYGYTF.

This clonotype was counted once. CDR3 in DNA: TGTGCCAGTAGTATCGACAGGGGTTACGAGCAGTACTTC. This translates into CASSIDRGYEQYF. The V call is TRBV19, the J call TRBJ2-7, with 8 bases matching TRBD1. The length of the CDR3 is 13 residues. The germline V gene encodes CDR1 LNHDA and CDR2 SQIVND (reference sequence). Losses at the gene ends were 3 bases for V and 4 bases for J; bases not matched to a gene: 2.

This CDR3 reads CASSLAGPTSGNTIYF. The DNA of the CDR3 is TGCGCCAGCAGCTTAGCAGGGCCCACCTCTGGAAACACCATATATTTT. V usage is TRBV5-1 and J usage is TRBJ1-3, with TRBD1 as a possible D gene (5 bases). Per the germline V gene, CDR1 is SGHRS and CDR2 is YFSETQ. V was clipped by 2 bases and J by 0 bases, with 12 bases between them. This CDR3 is built from 16 residues.

The chain has TRBV10-3 and TRBJ2-2; no clear D gene. V dropped 6 bases and J dropped 7 bases, with 9 bases sitting between them. Germline CDR1 reads ENHRY; CDR2 reads SYGVKD. There are 12 residues in the CDR3. The DNA of the CDR3 is TGTGCCATCAGCGCGAATGTCGGGGAGCTGTTTTTT. Protein: CAISANVGELFF.

There are a few counts of this clonotype. This rearrangement joins TRBV18 to TRBJ1-5; D gene unclear. The germline gives CDR1 KGHSH, CDR2 LQKENI. The CDR3 spans 13 residues. Trimming cost V 6 bases and J 5 bases, with 11 bases left between them. CDR3 in DNA: TGTGCCAGCTCCCCGTTGTCCCATCAGCCCCAGCATTTT. This translates into CASSPLSHQPQHF.

A few counts support this clonotype. The CDR3 DNA is TGTGCCAGCAGTGAGGGCGCCGGAAACACCATATATTTT. It encodes CASSEGAGNTIYF. The genes are TRBV9 and TRBJ1-3, with unresolved D. The germline V gene has CDR1 SGDLS and CDR2 YYNGEE. Trimming removed 5 bases at V and 4 bases at J, with 10 bases between. The CDR3 runs to 13 residues. Drawing the rest from reference TRBV9 and TRBJ1-3, the complete variable domain is DSGVTQTPKHLITATGQRVTLRCSPRSGDLSVYWYQQSLDQGLQFLIQYYNGEERAKGNILERFSAQQFPDLHSELNLSSLELGDSALYFCASSEGAGNTIYFGEGSWLTVV.

The chain links TRBV27 to TRBJ1-6; D gene ambiguous. Germline V gene data show CDR1 as MNHEY and CDR2 as SMNVEV (reference sequence). V was pared by 5 bases and J by 3 bases, with 14 bases between. The CDR3 runs to 16 residues. The CDR3 DNA is TGTGCCAGCAGTCCATCCCGCACACTCTATAATTCACCCCTCCACTTT. Translated: CASSPSRTLYNSPLHF.

A remark on this clonotype: The junction and the germline gene differ at one end; a read error may be behind it. CDR3 coding DNA: TGTGCCAGCTCACCAGATAACAGGGGGAACTATGGCCACACCTTC. Encoded protein: CASSPDNRGNYGHTF. The chain links TRBV18 to TRBJ1-2; TRBD1 agrees at 8 bases. CDR1 is KGHSH, CDR2 LQKENI, per germline. The CDR3 length is 15 residues.

This clonotype was counted only a few times. The V call is TRBV11-3, the J call TRBJ2-3, with TRBD2 matching 7 bases. V was pared by 3 bases and J by 8 bases, with 5 bases of the junction left unmatched. The CDR3 has 13 amino acids. Germline V lookup: CDR1 SGHNT, CDR2 YENEEA. CDR3: CASSLAGTITQYF. The CDR3 DNA sequence: TGTGCCAGCAGCTTGGCGGGGACTATTACGCAGTATTTT.

The chain has TRBV19 and TRBJ1-1, with D perhaps matching TRBD1 (5 bases). Germline CDR1 is LNHDA and CDR2 is SQIVND (reference sequence). Trimming took 3 bases from V and 0 from J, leaving 8 bases between them. This CDR3 is 14 amino acids long. CDR3 residues: CASSMGRLNTEAFF. The CDR3 DNA reads as TGTGCCAGTAGTATGGGACGGTTGAACACTGAAGCTTTCTTT.

The chain combines TRBV7-6 with TRBJ2-2; D possibly corresponds to TRBD2 (6 bases). Trimming took 2 bases from V and 4 from J, leaving 11 bases between them. Germline V CDR1 and CDR2: SGHVS, FNYEAQ. This CDR3 has 15 amino acids. CDR3 nucleotide sequence: TGTGCCAGCAGCTTAACGGGAGCCCTCACCGGGGAGCTGTTTTTT. It is translated as CASSLTGALTGELFF. The full variable domain, with the rest looked up from reference TRBV7-6 and TRBJ2-2, is GAGVSQSPRYKVTKRGQDVALRCDPISGHVSLYWYRQALGQGPEFLTYFNYEAQQDKSGLPNDRFSAERPEGSISTLTIQRTEQRDSAMYRCASSLTGALTGELFFGEGSRLTVL.

As concerns this clonotype: The DNA is omitted, as the CDR3 cannot be located on it reliably, and the CDR3 follows TCRdb's listing. The V gene is TRBV7-9, the J gene TRBJ2-2. Including both end residues, the CDR3 is 16 amino acids long. Germline V CDR1 and CDR2: SEHNR, FQNEAQ (reference sequence). This chain's CDR3 is CASILGKTRNTGELFF.

This clonotype was observed a handful of times. This chain joins TRBV10-1 and TRBJ1-5; D remains unclear. The CDR3 loop spans 13 amino acids. The germline V gene encodes CDR1 WNHNN and CDR2 SYGVQD (reference sequence). V was pared by 8 bases and J by 1 base, with 9 bases between. CDR3 sequence (DNA): TGCGCCAGCGAATCAATGAGCAATCAGCCCCAGCATTTT. Its translation is CASESMSNQPQHF.

With respect to this clonotype: Possible read error: a much larger clone is one base away. The chain has TRBV6-2 or TRBV6-3 and TRBJ1-1, with a tentative D call TRBD1 (5 bases). The germline V gene encodes CDR1 MNHEY and CDR2 SVGEGT. The CDR3 has 13 amino acids. The germline V and J ends were trimmed by 6 bases and 4 bases, with 12 bases remaining between them. In DNA, the CDR3 is TGTGCCAGCAGCAAGACAGTGAGCACTGAAGCTTTCTTT. This translates into CASSKTVSTEAFF.

This sequence joins TRBV5-1 and TRBJ2-3; a possible D gene is TRBD1 (6 bases). The CDR3 length is 14 residues. CDR1 is SGHRS and CDR2 is YFSETQ in the germline V gene. Trimming took 1 base from V and 4 from J, leaving 10 bases between them. The CDR3 DNA sequence: TGCGCCAGCAGCTTGCGGCAGGGGTCAGATACGCAGTATTTT. Residues: CASSLRQGSDTQYF.

This clonotype was recorded at least ten times. The chain links TRBV5-1 to TRBJ1-2; 9 bases line up with TRBD1. The CDR3 consists of 13 residues. The trim removed 4 bases at V and 7 bases at J, leaving 5 bases unmatched. CDR1 is SGHRS, CDR2 YFSETQ, per germline. CDR3 sequence: CASSETGGLGYTF. DNA for the CDR3: TGCGCCAGCAGCGAAACAGGGGGCCTTGGCTACACCTTC.

The chain employs TRBV28 and TRBJ2-4; D remains ambiguous. The CDR3 contains 14 residues. V was cut by 5 bases and J by 4 bases, with 12 bases left in between. Germline CDR1 and CDR2: MDHEN and SYDVKM. The CDR3 loop is CASSPFLLKNIQYF. The CDR3 DNA follows: TGTGCCAGCAGTCCCTTCCTACTAAAAAACATTCAGTACTTC. The whole variable domain, remainder taken from reference TRBV28 and TRBJ2-4, is DVKVTQSSRYLVKRTGEKVFLECVQDMDHENMFWYRQDPGLGLRLIYFSYDVKMKEKGDIPEGYSVSREKKERFSLILESASTNQTSMYLCASSPFLLKNIQYFGAGTRLSVL.